The text below deals with one T cell receptor (beta chain). Antigen specificity is unknown. This sample is part of a study of cytomegalovirus exposure and HLA in healthy donors. For the study at large: Caucasian-associated ancestry cluster membership applied to approximately 80% of 300 to 450 genotyped donors. Study findings and constraints: Previously analyzed data showed that most TCR beta V segments were productive at a frequency of about 87% or about 30%. There was a cluster of highly shared sequence variants that was likely a sequencing artifact.

The CDR3 loop spans 15 amino acids. The V segment lost 2 bases and the J segment 2 bases; nucleotides outside the gene matches: 2. The V gene's germline CDR1 is MNHEY and CDR2 SVGAGI. The PCR was carried out with 60 Vbeta primers and 13 Jbeta primers. TCRdb's table, derived via immunoSEQ multiplex PCR, lists solely in-frame clones and lacks some. This listing includes roughly 77,000 clones. Sequences were obtained from PBMCs. The chain recombines TRBV6-5 with TRBJ2-3; TRBD1 agrees at 9 bases. The sequence was obtained from a female donor in good health and CMV-seropositive. The CDR3 here is CASSYGQGHTDTQYF. CDR3 nucleotides: TGTGCCAGCAGTTACGGACAGGGGCACACAGATACGCAGTATTTT.